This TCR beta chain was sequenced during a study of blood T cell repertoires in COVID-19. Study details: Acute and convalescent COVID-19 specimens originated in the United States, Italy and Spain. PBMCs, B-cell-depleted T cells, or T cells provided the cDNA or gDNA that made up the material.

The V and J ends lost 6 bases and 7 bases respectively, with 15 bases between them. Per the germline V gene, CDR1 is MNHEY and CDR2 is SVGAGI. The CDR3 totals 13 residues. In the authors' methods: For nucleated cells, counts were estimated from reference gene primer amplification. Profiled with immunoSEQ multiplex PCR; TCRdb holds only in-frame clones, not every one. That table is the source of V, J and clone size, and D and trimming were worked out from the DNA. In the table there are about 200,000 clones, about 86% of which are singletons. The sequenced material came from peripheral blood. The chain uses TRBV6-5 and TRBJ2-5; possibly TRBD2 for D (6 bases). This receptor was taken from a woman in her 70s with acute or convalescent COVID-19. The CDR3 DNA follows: TGTGCCAGCAGCTCCCCCCGGAGGGGGACCCAGTACTTC. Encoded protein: CASSSPRRGTQYF.